This passage covers 20 T cell receptor beta chains from one sample sequenced in a study of early T cells in non-severe SARS-CoV-2 infection. One entry per CDR3 protein results from TCRdb running MiXCR on the 5' RACE reads. This sample has more than 75,000 distinct CDR3 sequences, with approximately 13% found just once. The sequenced sample was whole blood. Receptors originate from an adult who was a healthcare worker with PCR-confirmed SARS-CoV-2 infection or an uninfected control (not recorded which).

This clonotype was seen only a few times. V gene TRBV5-1 combines with J gene TRBJ1-1, with TRBD1 matching over 7 bases. With 4 bases clipped from V and 3 bases from J, the junction kept 15 bases outside the gene matches. Germline V lookup: CDR1 SGHRS, CDR2 YFSETQ. There are 17 residues in the CDR3. CDR3 amino acids: CASSRLGTALQDTEAFF. For the CDR3, the DNA is TGCGCCAGCAGCCGCCTTGGGACAGCTCTCCAGGACACTGAAGCTTTCTTT.

The V and J genes are TRBV3-1 and TRBJ2-5; D is undetermined. There are 15 residues in the CDR3. V lost 0 bases to trimming and J lost 2 bases, with 10 bases between them. The germline gives CDR1 LGHDT, CDR2 YNNKEL (reference sequence). CDR3 nucleotides: TGTGCCAGCAGCCAAGATTTGGGTCGGCAAGAGACCCAGTACTTC. This translates into CASSQDLGRQETQYF.

This clonotype was counted only a few times. The chain uses TRBV20-1 and TRBJ2-3; 11 bases align to TRBD2. Trimming took 5 bases from V and 1 from J; bases not matched to a gene: 5. The germline V gene has CDR1 DFQATT and CDR2 SNEGSKA (reference sequence). The CDR3 contains 15 residues. CDR3 DNA: TGCAGTGCTGCCCGACTAGCGGGGCGCACAGATACGCAGTATTTT. Amino acids: CSAARLAGRTDTQYF.

The chain couples TRBV24-1 to TRBJ2-1; D is possibly TRBD1 (6 bases). V lost 0 bases and J lost 0, with 8 bases in between. In germline, CDR1 is KGHDR, CDR2 SFDVKD. This CDR3 has 16 amino acids. The CDR3 region is CATSDLTGSSYNEQFF. In DNA form, the CDR3 reads TGTGCCACCAGTGATTTGACAGGGAGCTCCTACAATGAGCAGTTCTTC.

The chain uses TRBV20-1 and TRBJ2-7; TRBD1 agrees at 9 bases. This CDR3 is 15 amino acids long. Trimming removed 1 base from V and 5 bases from J; junction bases left unmatched: 9. CDR1 is DFQATT, CDR2 SNEGSKA, per germline (reference sequence). For the CDR3, the DNA is TGCAGTGCTAGAGGAACGGGACAGGGCACCCACGAGCAGTACTTC. Protein product: CSARGTGQGTHEQYF.

This rearrangement joins TRBV2 to TRBJ2-6; D unresolved. In germline, CDR1 is SNHLY, CDR2 FYNNEI. The length of the CDR3 is 15 residues. With 1 base removed from V and 2 bases from J, the gap between germline ends came to 6 bases. The CDR3 DNA reads as TGTGCCAGCAGTGAAGAATTAGCTGGGGCCAACGTCCTGACTTTC. Protein product: CASSEELAGANVLTF.

This clonotype turned up a few times. V and J are TRBV11-2 and TRBJ2-3, with no clear D. This CDR3 contains 13 residues. Germline V gene data show CDR1 as SGHAT and CDR2 as FQNNGV. The V end was cut by 0 bases, the J end by 4 bases, with 5 bases between. This chain's CDR3 is CASSLDPADTQYF. The CDR3 DNA is TGTGCCAGCAGCTTAGATCCCGCAGATACGCAGTATTTT. The whole variable domain, remainder taken from reference TRBV11-2 and TRBJ2-3, is EAGVAQSPRYKIIEKRQSVAFWCNPISGHATLYWYQQILGQGPKLLIQFQNNGVVDDSQLPKDRFSAERLKGVDSTLKIQPAKLEDSAVYLCASSLDPADTQYFGPGTRLTVL.

The table lists this clonotype with many counts. The J gene is TRBJ2-1, the V gene TRBV7-9, with 8 bases that match TRBD1. Germline V gene lookup returns CDR1 SEHNR and CDR2 FQNEAQ (reference sequence). V shed 3 bases, J shed 5 bases, and the junction held 3 bases outside the gene matches. This CDR3 comprises 14 residues. Written as DNA, the CDR3 is TGTGCCAGCAGCTTGACAGGGGTCCACAATGAGCAGTTCTTC. As protein: CASSLTGVHNEQFF.

This clonotype occurred a few times. The rearrangement joins TRBV2 to TRBJ1-4, with D hard to call. CDR1 and CDR2 from the germline V gene are SNHLY and FYNNEI. There are 11 residues in the CDR3. Trimming removed 4 bases at V and 8 bases at J, with 5 bases between. Here the CDR3 DNA reads TGTGCCAGCAGTGTCTACGAAAAACTGTTTTTT. Translated: CASSVYEKLFF.

This clonotype was counted a few times. V gene TRBV5-1 combines with J gene TRBJ2-7; 7 bases fit TRBD2. V trimming: 2 bases; J trimming: 5 bases; junction bases outside the gene matches: 10. The CDR3 spans 15 residues. Germline CDR1 is SGHRS and CDR2 is YFSETQ. CDR3 nucleotides: TGCGCCAGCAGCTTTGGACCCGGGGGGATGAACGAGCAGTACTTC. Protein sequence: CASSFGPGGMNEQYF.

At least ten counts were recorded for this clonotype. The rearrangement joins TRBV3-1 to TRBJ2-7, with 8 bases aligning to TRBD2. From germline, CDR1 is LGHDT and CDR2 YNNKEL (reference sequence). CDR3 length: 14 amino acids. V dropped 4 bases and J dropped 2; count of bases not matched to a gene: 4. CDR3 loop: CASSRTSRAYEQYF. In nucleotides, the CDR3 is TGTGCCAGCAGCCGGACTAGCCGGGCCTACGAGCAGTACTTC.

This clonotype was seen ten or more times. The J gene is TRBJ1-4, the V gene TRBV7-9, with TRBD1 matching 9 bases. The CDR3 covers 14 residues. Germline V gene sequence: CDR1 SEHNR, CDR2 FQNEAQ (reference sequence). After removal of 5 bases from V and 5 bases from J, the junction contained 3 bases not matched to a gene. CDR3 nucleotides: TGTGCCAGCAGCAGCGGACAGGGGAATGAAAAACTGTTTTTT. Residues: CASSSGQGNEKLFF.

The sample holds a few counts of this clonotype. The chain carries TRBV3-1 and TRBJ2-7, with D perhaps TRBD2 (5 bases). Trimming removed 4 bases at V and 3 bases at J, with 10 bases between. This CDR3 has 13 amino acids. Per the germline V gene, CDR1 is LGHDT and CDR2 is YNNKEL (reference sequence). The CDR3 nucleotides are TGTGCCAGCAGCCCCGGACTGAACTACGAGCAGTACTTC. It is translated as CASSPGLNYEQYF.

This clonotype was detected a few times. The chain recombines TRBV5-4 with TRBJ2-3, with a weak D call TRBD2 (6 bases). Per the germline V gene, CDR1 is SGHNT and CDR2 is YYREEE (reference sequence). Trimming removed 0 bases from V and 8 bases from J, with 13 bases in between. The CDR3 runs to 14 residues. In nucleotides, the CDR3 is TGTGCCAGCAGCTTGGAGCGCGGGGCGGGTACGCAGTATTTT. This translates into CASSLERGAGTQYF.

This clonotype was detected only a few times. The V gene is TRBV2, the J gene TRBJ1-6; a weak D match, TRBD1 (6 bases). Looked up from germline, CDR1 is SNHLY and CDR2 is FYNNEI. The V and J ends lost 8 bases and 6 bases respectively, with 14 bases between them. This CDR3 region has 14 residues. This chain's CDR3 is CASLQQGSNSPLHF. The CDR3 coding sequence is TGTGCCAGCCTCCAACAGGGCTCTAATTCACCCCTCCACTTT.

Only a few counts were recorded for this clonotype. This chain connects TRBV6-1 to TRBJ2-3, with 11 bases fitting TRBD2. Germline V lookup: CDR1 MNHNS, CDR2 SASEGT. The CDR3 is 15 amino acids. The V gene end was trimmed by 3 bases and the J gene end by 5 bases; junction bases not matched to a gene: 4. The CDR3 loop reads CASSEPGLAVDTQYF. CDR3 DNA: TGTGCCAGCAGTGAGCCGGGACTAGCGGTAGATACGCAGTATTTT.

Only a few counts were recorded for this clonotype. The J gene is TRBJ1-6, the V gene TRBV29-1; 9 nucleotides align to TRBD1. The CDR3 is made up of 13 amino acids. Germline V lookup: CDR1 SQVTM, CDR2 ANQGSEA. V was pared by 6 bases and J by 7 bases, with 4 bases of the junction left unmatched. CDR3 DNA sequence: TGCAGCGTCCGGACAGGGGCAAATTCACCCCTCCACTTT. Protein: CSVRTGANSPLHF.

This clonotype was picked up many times. The genes are TRBV20-1 and TRBJ1-5; the D is unclear. Looked up from germline, CDR1 is DFQATT and CDR2 is SNEGSKA (reference sequence). The length of the CDR3 is 12 residues. V dropped 6 bases and J dropped 5 bases, with 11 bases sitting between them. The CDR3: CSALKADQPQHF. The CDR3 bases are TGCAGTGCGTTAAAAGCGGATCAGCCCCAGCATTTT.

The chain uses TRBV28 and TRBJ1-3; tentatively, D is TRBD1 (5 bases). Germline CDR1 is MDHEN and CDR2 is SYDVKM. CDR3 length: 15 residues. Trimming pared 6 bases from V and 2 bases from J, leaving 14 bases between. The CDR3 DNA sequence: TGTGCCAGCAGCGCCGCTGGGACGGCTGGAAACACCATATATTTT. Translating gives CASSAAGTAGNTIYF.

The count of this clonotype is one. V is TRBV10-3 and J is TRBJ2-2, with D perhaps assigned TRBD1 or TRBD2 (7 bases each). Looked up from germline, CDR1 is ENHRY and CDR2 is SYGVKD. The CDR3 runs 15 residues. Trimming cost V 3 bases and J 11 bases, with 19 bases left between them. The CDR3 sequence is CAISDPTSRGAELFF. CDR3 in DNA: TGTGCCATCAGTGACCCGACTAGCAGGGGGGCCGAGCTGTTTTTT.